This is a list of T cell receptor beta chains from one sample in a study of blood T cell dynamics during melanoma immunotherapy. TCRdb's table, derived via immunoSEQ multiplex PCR, lists solely in-frame clones and lacks some. The sample shows 25,000 to 30,000 clones, roughly 88% of them seen only once. This specimen was blood, taken from a patient treated with checkpoint blockade. The source is a human donor with melanoma. Both conserved end residues are part of each CDR3. Rows may omit the clone size; those that give it use once, few, many or a size class.

clone size	V gene	J gene	CDR3 protein
-	TRBV10-3	TRBJ1-1	CAISESVAGNTEAFF
-	TRBV2	TRBJ2-2	CASSEARSGELFF
-	TRBV28	TRBJ1-2	CASRETGANYGYTF
few	TRBV4-1	TRBJ1-2	CASSQDPGGVNYGYTF
-	TRBV6-4	TRBJ1-1	CASSGGSGEAFF
-	TRBV29-1	TRBJ1-1	CSVDTGTGNTEAFF
-	TRBV5-5	TRBJ1-5	CASSPISTNQPQHF
-	TRBV5-6	TRBJ1-2	CASSLPGNYGYTF
-	TRBV11-2	TRBJ2-1	CASHTGLNNEQFF
-	TRBV5-4	TRBJ2-2	CASGDSTHTGELFF
-	TRBV11-3	TRBJ2-1	CASSVSGGPYNEQFF
-	TRBV6-1	TRBJ1-5	CASSDGSPGQPQHF
-	TRBV11-2	TRBJ1-1	CASSSDWKDRGPIF
-	TRBV4-2	TRBJ2-3	CASSLVLGSPDTQYF
-	TRBV5-1	TRBJ1-1	CASSLEGLQINTEAFF
-	TRBV5-8	TRBJ1-5	CASSLWQGLSQPQHF
-	TRBV5-1	TRBJ2-1	CASSVALTGPYNEQFF
-	TRBV19	TRBJ1-1	CASRPTGDDTEAFF